Each of the 32 T cell receptor beta chains below was sequenced from the same sample in a study of cytomegalovirus exposure and HLA in healthy donors. Primers: 60 Vbeta forward and 13 Jbeta reverse. Here immunoSEQ multiplex PCR was the method, and the copy in TCRdb shows in-frame clones only, minus some. The sample shows 60,000 to 70,000 clones, more than 70% of them seen only once. The specimen sequenced was PBMCs. The receptors derive from a woman between 40 and 55 years old in good health and CMV-seropositive.

This clone was detected once. V gene TRBV27 combines with J gene TRBJ2-1; 9 bases agree with TRBD2. V trimming: 5 bases; J trimming: 1 base; junction bases outside the gene matches: 15. This CDR3 has 19 amino acids. Germline V gives CDR1 MNHEY, CDR2 SMNVEV (reference sequence). The CDR3 coding sequence is TGTGCCAGCAGTCTCGGACGAGCGGGGGGTATTCCTTCCTACAATGAGCAGTTCTTC. This gives the protein CASSLGRAGGIPSYNEQFF.

CDR3 region: CASSEGVGQPQHF. The CDR3 DNA sequence: TGTGCCAGCAGTGAAGGGGTCGGGCAGCCCCAGCATTTT. The rearrangement joins TRBV6-1 to TRBJ1-5; D remains ambiguous. Germline V lookup: CDR1 MNHNS, CDR2 SASEGT. The ends were cut back, 1 base at V and 7 bases at J, with 8 bases in the middle. The CDR3 is 13 residues long.

The V call is TRBV7-8, the J call TRBJ1-3, with TRBD1 identical over 8 bases. The V and J ends lost 7 bases and 0 bases, in that order; junction bases with no gene match: 8. The CDR3 has 16 amino acids. Germline V CDR1 and CDR2: SGHVS, FQNEAQ. CDR3 sequence (DNA): TGTGCCAGCAAGCGGGACAGGAGACTCTCTGGAAACACCATATATTTT. This codes for CASKRDRRLSGNTIYF.

The gene calls are TRBV11-3 and TRBJ2-3; D possibly corresponds to TRBD1 (5 bases). The CDR3 loop spans 12 amino acids. From germline, CDR1 is SGHNT and CDR2 YENEEA. Trimming left V 7 bases short and J 5 bases short, with 10 bases between. The chain's CDR3 is CASKGTGDTQYF. For the CDR3, the DNA is TGTGCCAGCAAGGGTACAGGAGATACGCAGTATTTT.

V usage is TRBV30 and J usage is TRBJ2-1; D gene uncertain. CDR1 is GTSNPN and CDR2 is SVGIG in the germline V gene (reference sequence). This CDR3 spans 15 amino acids. The V and J ends lost 1 base and 0 bases respectively, with 10 bases between them. CDR3 protein: CAWSGGGSSYNEQFF. CDR3 coding DNA: TGTGCCTGGAGTGGCGGTGGAAGCTCCTACAATGAGCAGTTCTTC. The full variable domain, with the rest looked up from reference TRBV30 and TRBJ2-1, is SQTIHQWPATLVQPVGSPLSLECTVEGTSNPNLYWYRQAAGRGLQLLFYSVGIGQISSEVPQNLSASRPQDRQFILSSKKLLLSDSGFYLCAWSGGGSSYNEQFFGPGTRLTVL.

This clone appeared a few times. The chain recombines TRBV5-1 with TRBJ2-3; 10 bases align to TRBD2. The CDR3 covers 15 residues. Germline V gene sequence: CDR1 SGHRS, CDR2 YFSETQ. V trimming: 5 bases; J trimming: 4 bases; junction bases outside the gene matches: 7. Here the CDR3 reads CASREAGGLADTQYF. The CDR3 DNA is TGCGCCAGCAGGGAAGCGGGGGGGCTCGCAGATACGCAGTATTTT.

The chain uses TRBV30 and TRBJ1-4, with D possibly matching TRBD1 (6 bases). The CDR3 spans 14 residues. Trimming pared 5 bases from V and 0 bases from J, leaving 10 bases between. Per the germline V gene, CDR1 is GTSNPN and CDR2 is SVGIG (reference sequence). CDR3 sequence (DNA): TGTGCCTGGTCACGACAGGCAACTAATGAAAAACTGTTTTTT. Its protein product is CAWSRQATNEKLFF.

V is TRBV5-1 and J is TRBJ2-1; 9 bases are shared with TRBD2. V lost 4 bases, J lost 6 bases, and 17 bases stayed unmatched. Germline V gives CDR1 SGHRS, CDR2 YFSETQ. The CDR3 covers 18 residues. CDR3 nucleotides: TGCGCCAGCAGCGTGATTAAGGCGGGGGGGCCAGGGGGCAATGAGCAGTTCTTC. As protein: CASSVIKAGGPGGNEQFF.

The chain recombines TRBV6-4 with TRBJ2-3, with D unresolved. The CDR3 runs to 13 residues. Trimming cost V 3 bases and J 0 bases, with 4 bases left between them. Germline-derived CDR1 and CDR2 are MRHNA and SNTAGT. CDR3 in DNA: TGTGCCAGCAGTGAAGCAAGCACAGATACGCAGTATTTT. Protein product: CASSEASTDTQYF.

V and J are TRBV6-1 and TRBJ1-1; TRBD1 matches 8 bases. This CDR3 has 14 residues. Germline assignment: CDR1 MNHNS and CDR2 SASEGT. Unmatched junction bases numbered 6, after V lost 6 bases and J lost 3 bases. This CDR3 is CASRDGQGYTEAFF. CDR3 DNA: TGTGCCAGCAGGGACGGACAGGGCTACACTGAAGCTTTCTTT.

The chain has TRBV5-4 and TRBJ2-7; 12 bases align to TRBD2. The trim removed 0 bases at V and 4 bases at J, leaving 8 bases unmatched. The CDR3 covers 17 residues. Germline values: CDR1 SGHNT, CDR2 YYREEE (reference sequence). CDR3 loop: CASSLASGGAESYEQYF. CDR3 in DNA: TGTGCCAGCAGCTTGGCTAGCGGGGGGGCTGAATCTTACGAGCAGTACTTC.

The table lists this clone with a few counts. The chain recombines TRBV19 with TRBJ1-1; TRBD1 might be the D (5 bases). The CDR3 totals 13 residues. The ends were cut back, 8 bases at V and 1 base at J, with 11 bases in the middle. Germline CDR1 and CDR2: LNHDA and SQIVND (reference sequence). The CDR3 DNA is TGTGCCAGTCAGGGAGGCGCGAACACTGAAGCTTTCTTT. Its protein product is CASQGGANTEAFF.

In this sample, this clone turned up once. V usage is TRBV19 and J usage is TRBJ2-3, with D possibly being TRBD2 (5 bases). Germline CDR1 and CDR2: LNHDA and SQIVND (reference sequence). This CDR3 has 14 amino acids. The V gene lost 7 bases and the J gene lost 4 bases, with 15 bases spanning the gap. CDR3: CASNEGHFSDTQYF. The CDR3 region has the DNA TGTGCCAGTAATGAGGGCCACTTCTCAGATACGCAGTATTTT. The full variable domain, rest sourced from reference TRBV19 and TRBJ2-3, is DGGITQSPKYLFRKEGQNVTLSCEQNLNHDAMYWYRQDPGQGLRLIYYSQIVNDFQKGDIAEGYSVSREKKESFPLTVTSAQKNPTAFYLCASNEGHFSDTQYFGPGTRLTVL.

This chain uses TRBV29-1 with TRBJ1-1; the D gene is possibly TRBD1 (5 bases). V lost 7 bases and J 0 bases, leaving 12 bases between the germline ends. CDR1 SQVTM and CDR2 ANQGSEA come from the germline V gene. This CDR3 spans 13 amino acids. Written as DNA, the CDR3 is TGCAGCGGCAAGACAGATATGAACACTGAAGCTTTCTTT. Protein: CSGKTDMNTEAFF.

V gene TRBV6-5 combines with J gene TRBJ1-1; the D gene is possibly TRBD1 (5 bases). The CDR3 loop spans 15 amino acids. Trimming removed 0 bases at V and 0 bases at J, with 8 bases between. Germline lookup yields CDR1 MNHEY and CDR2 SVGAGI. CDR3 loop: CASSYSRTLNTEAFF. CDR3 DNA sequence: TGTGCCAGCAGTTACTCCCGGACACTGAACACTGAAGCTTTCTTT.

This chain connects TRBV29-1 to TRBJ2-1; TRBD2 aligns across 16 bases. Germline V gives CDR1 SQVTM, CDR2 ANQGSEA. The J segment lost 8 bases and the V segment lost 3 bases, leaving 4 bases of the junction unmatched. CDR3 size: 15 residues. The CDR3 loop is CSVDGGLAGGDEQFF. The CDR3 nucleotides read TGCAGCGTTGATGGGGGACTAGCGGGGGGGGATGAGCAGTTCTTC.

The chain employs TRBV14 and TRBJ1-1, with D uncertain. This CDR3 has 13 residues. Germline values: CDR1 SGHDN, CDR2 FVKESK. The V end was cut by 1 base, the J end by 1 base, with 4 bases between. CDR3 DNA: TGTGCCAGCAGCCAAGCCGGGAACACTGAAGCTTTCTTT. Protein: CASSQAGNTEAFF.

The rearrangement uses TRBV6-1 and TRBJ2-5; TRBD2 might be the D (5 bases). The tail of the sequence fits TRBJ2-7 better, so the J call may be wrong. CDR3 length: 15 residues. CDR1 and CDR2 from the germline V gene are MNHNS and SASEGT. The DNA for the CDR3 is TGTGCCAGCAGTGAATCGAGCGGTCACTCCTACGAGCAGTACTTC. It encodes CASSESSGHSYEQYF.

This rearrangement joins TRBV11-3 to TRBJ2-2, with D unresolved. This CDR3 has 15 amino acids. The V end lost 5 bases, the J end lost 0 bases, and 10 bases lay between the germline ends. Looked up from germline, CDR1 is SGHNT and CDR2 is YENEEA. Written as DNA, the CDR3 is TGTGCCAGCAGCCCGGGTCTTACGAACACCGGGGAGCTGTTTTTT. Amino acids: CASSPGLTNTGELFF.

The table lists this clone with a count of one. The V call is TRBV19, the J call TRBJ1-1; TRBD1 agrees at 7 bases. The V segment lost 5 bases and the J segment 1 base; nucleotides outside the gene matches: 4. Germline V gene sequence: CDR1 LNHDA, CDR2 SQIVND (reference sequence). The CDR3 runs to 14 residues. Written as DNA, the CDR3 is TGTGCCAGTAGTCCCCGGGACAGGAACACTGAAGCTTTCTTT. Translated, it gives CASSPRDRNTEAFF. Looking up the rest from reference TRBV19 and TRBJ1-1 gives the full variable domain: DGGITQSPKYLFRKEGQNVTLSCEQNLNHDAMYWYRQDPGQGLRLIYYSQIVNDFQKGDIAEGYSVSREKKESFPLTVTSAQKNPTAFYLCASSPRDRNTEAFFGQGTRLTVV.

The chain combines TRBV6-1 with TRBJ1-5, with D unresolved. This CDR3 comprises 14 residues. CDR1 MNHNS and CDR2 SASEGT come from the germline V gene. V lost 5 bases, J lost 4 bases, and 12 bases lay in between. The DNA for the CDR3 is TGTGCCAGCAGTCCCCTAAGCATGAATCAGCCCCAGCATTTT. Its translation: CASSPLSMNQPQHF.

This chain joins TRBV6-4 and TRBJ2-2; 10 bases map to TRBD2. CDR1 is MRHNA, CDR2 SNTAGT, per germline. The CDR3 extends over 15 amino acids. With V trimmed by 4 bases and J by 5 bases, 4 bases remained unmatched. The CDR3 DNA is TGTGCCAGCAGTGCGTCAGCGGGGGGGACCGGGGAGCTGTTTTTT. Translation: CASSASAGGTGELFF.

This chain uses TRBV7-9 with TRBJ2-3; 13 nucleotides agree with TRBD2. Germline V gene data show CDR1 as SEHNR and CDR2 as FQNEAQ (reference sequence). V shed 7 bases, J shed 6 bases, and the junction held 7 bases outside the gene matches. This CDR3 contains 15 residues. The CDR3 spells CASTTSGGAGDTQYF. The CDR3 DNA reads as TGTGCCAGCACAACTAGCGGGGGGGCCGGGGATACGCAGTATTTT.

This sequence joins TRBV5-6 and TRBJ2-1, with a possible D match to TRBD1 (6 bases). The germline V gene has CDR1 SGHDT and CDR2 YYEEEE. V lost 6 bases and J 5 bases, leaving 15 bases between the germline ends. There are 14 residues in the CDR3. The CDR3 sequence is CASILGTLNNEQFF. The CDR3 nucleotides are TGTGCCAGCATCCTCGGGACACTAAACAATGAGCAGTTCTTC.

The V call is TRBV4-3, the J call TRBJ1-4, with TRBD1 identical over 7 bases. The CDR3 totals 18 residues. V lost 2 bases to trimming and J lost 0 bases; unmatched junction nucleotides: 9. The V gene's germline CDR1 is LGHNA and CDR2 YSLEER. CDR3 region: CASSQFRDSYATNEKLFF. The CDR3 coding sequence is TGCGCCAGCAGCCAATTCAGGGACAGCTACGCAACTAATGAAAAACTGTTTTTT.

V is TRBV5-6 and J is TRBJ2-3; D remains ambiguous. The germline V gene has CDR1 SGHDT and CDR2 YYEEEE. V lost 1 base, J lost 6 bases, and 3 bases lay in between. The CDR3 consists of 11 residues. Here the CDR3 reads CASSLYDTQYF. The CDR3 DNA reads TGTGCCAGCAGCTTGTATGATACGCAGTATTTT.

This clone appeared once. The chain couples TRBV7-9 to TRBJ1-1; D uncertain. This CDR3 is 12 amino acids long. V lost 0 bases and J lost 7, with 6 bases in between. Germline V gene data show CDR1 as SEHNR and CDR2 as FQNEAQ (reference sequence). The CDR3 reads CASSLARSEAFF. The CDR3 nucleotides read TGTGCCAGCAGCTTAGCGCGTAGTGAAGCTTTCTTT.

This clone was recorded once. The chain recombines TRBV28 with TRBJ1-6; D may be TRBD1 (5 bases). Germline V gives CDR1 MDHEN, CDR2 SYDVKM. This CDR3 is 14 amino acids long. V was clipped by 2 bases and J by 13 bases, with 15 bases between them. The CDR3 nucleotides are TGTGCCAGCAGTTTAATAGAGGGACGGGGGCCCCTCCACTTT. This codes for CASSLIEGRGPLHF.

V gene TRBV19 combines with J gene TRBJ1-2, with unresolved D. Germline V gene data show CDR1 as LNHDA and CDR2 as SQIVND (reference sequence). The CDR3 extends over 14 amino acids. Trimming stripped 11 bases from V and 4 bases from J, with 20 bases between. CDR3 sequence: CAPWWQAPTYGYTF. DNA of the CDR3: TGTGCCCCCTGGTGGCAGGCGCCTACCTATGGCTACACCTTC.

The CDR3 protein is CASSFGGALAKNIQYF. The DNA of the CDR3 is TGTGCCAGCAGTTTCGGGGGGGCGTTAGCCAAAAACATTCAGTACTTC. The rearrangement links TRBV28 to TRBJ2-4, with 8 bases fitting TRBD2. Germline CDR1 is MDHEN and CDR2 is SYDVKM. The junction had 4 bases not matched to a gene; V was cut back by 3 bases and J by 0 bases. This CDR3 comprises 16 residues.

V gene TRBV2 combines with J gene TRBJ2-3, with 7 positions matching TRBD1. This CDR3 has 17 residues. V was clipped by 6 bases and J by 0 bases; unmatched bases: 12. Germline V gives CDR1 SNHLY, CDR2 FYNNEI. The CDR3 loop is CASSNRQGAASTDTQYF. CDR3 nucleotide sequence: TGTGCCAGCAGCAACCGACAGGGCGCGGCTAGCACAGATACGCAGTATTTT.

As concerns this clone: Germline is not matched at one junction end, which may reflect a read error. The chain uses TRBV7-9 and TRBJ1-2; 7 nucleotides align to TRBD1. The CDR3 runs to 15 residues. Per the germline V gene, CDR1 is SEHNR and CDR2 is FQNEAQ (reference sequence). The CDR3 DNA sequence: TGTTCCAGCAGCCTAACAGGGGCAGCTAACTATGGCTACACCTTC. Translated, it gives CSSSLTGAANYGYTF.